Listed below are T cell receptor beta chains from one sample, sequenced in a study of beta chain features in type 1 diabetes. This table comes from immunoSEQ multiplex PCR, and its TCRdb copy is limited to in-frame clones, with some not included. This table holds about 400,000 clones, approximately 12% found once. The sample taken for sequencing was naive CD4+ T cells from blood. Every receptor here comes from a woman between 18 and 30 years old with type 1 diabetes. The CDR3 runs from the conserved cysteine through the conserved F or W. D genes are given only for firm matches. Size values are once, few and many counts, or a class for expanded clones, and some rows have none.

TRBJ1-2,NA,TRBV7-2,few,CASSLAIYGYTF,TGTGCCAGCAGCTTAGCCATCTATGGCTACACCTTC
TRBJ1-1,TRBD1,TRBV29-1,few,CSVGGTASNTEAFF,TGCAGCGTTGGGGGGACAGCTTCGAACACTGAAGCTTTCTTT
TRBJ2-3,TRBD1,TRBV9,few,CASSPRQGVYTDTQYF,TGTGCCAGCAGCCCCCGACAGGGGGTATACACAGATACGCAGTATTTT
TRBJ2-7,TRBD1,TRBV27,few,CASSRPETGLYEQYF,TGTGCCAGCAGCCGCCCCGAGACAGGGTTGTACGAGCAGTACTTC
TRBJ1-1,NA,TRBV18,few,CASSPREGNTEAFF,TGTGCCAGCTCACCCCGGGAGGGGAACACTGAAGCTTTCTTT
TRBJ2-1,TRBD2,TRBV10-2,NA,CATRLARGDGNNEQFF,TGCGCCACCAGACTAGCGAGAGGCGACGGAAACAATGAGCAGTTCTTC
TRBJ2-1,NA,TRBV7-9,few,CASTPQIDRKNNEQFF,TGTGCCAGCACCCCACAGATAGACAGAAAAAACAATGAGCAGTTCTTC
TRBJ1-5,TRBD1,TRBV5-1,NA,CASSPTGDPNQPQHF,TGCGCCAGCAGCCCAACAGGGGATCCCAATCAGCCCCAGCATTTT
TRBJ2-7,NA,TRBV2,few,CASSGRGVIYEQYF,TGTGCCAGCAGTGGACGGGGTGTTATCTACGAGCAGTACTTC
TRBJ1-3,NA,TRBV5-1,NA,CASSFATGSGNTIYF,TGCGCCAGCAGCTTCGCAACAGGATCTGGAAACACCATATATTTT
TRBJ1-6,NA,TRBV7-2,NA,CASSLAQESPLHF,TGTGCCAGCAGCTTAGCGCAGGAATCACCCCTCCACTTT
TRBJ2-5,NA,TRBV15,NA,CATSRDRYQETQYF,TGTGCCACCAGCAGAGATCGGTACCAAGAGACCCAGTACTTC
TRBJ2-3,NA,TRBV7-2,few,CASREPGTSPITQYF,TGTGCCAGCAGAGAGCCCGGGACTTCACCCATCACGCAGTATTTT
TRBJ2-3,NA,TRBV30,NA,CAWSGWRGSTDTQYF,TGTGCCTGGAGTGGTTGGCGGGGTAGCACAGATACGCAGTATTTT
TRBJ2-5,TRBD1,TRBV5-1,NA,CASRTGDQETQYF,TGCGCCAGTCGGACAGGCGACCAAGAGACCCAGTACTTC
TRBJ1-5,NA,TRBV14,few,CASSPAGRHQPQHF,TGTGCCAGCAGCCCTGCAGGTCGCCATCAGCCCCAGCATTTT
TRBJ2-7,NA,TRBV7-2,NA,CASSTVNEQYF,TGTGCCAGCAGCACGGTGAACGAGCAGTACTTC
TRBJ2-3,TRBD2,TRBV4-2,few,CASSQGSSGRGTDTQYF,TGTGCCAGCAGCCAAGGGTCTAGCGGGAGAGGGACAGATACGCAGTATTTT
TRBJ1-2,NA,TRBV5-4,NA,CASSLGAGGGSEGYTF,TGTGCCAGCAGCTTGGGAGCTGGTGGGGGCTCTGAGGGCTACACCTTC
TRBJ1-1,NA,TRBV29-1,few,CSVSTPTVNTEAFF,TGCAGCGTTTCTACCCCAACGGTGAACACTGAAGCTTTCTTT
TRBJ1-1,NA,TRBV7-2,NA,CASRAYTTEAFF,TGTGCCAGCAGGGCATATACCACTGAAGCTTTCTTT
TRBJ2-7,NA,TRBV9,NA,CASSVDLGGSYEQYF,TGTGCCAGCAGCGTAGATCTGGGGGGATCCTACGAGCAGTACTTC
TRBJ2-7,NA,TRBV5-1,NA,CASSSRTFSYEQYF,TGCGCCAGCAGCTCCAGGACTTTTTCCTACGAGCAGTACTTC
TRBJ1-1,NA,TRBV25-1,few,CASSESDRLGGAFF,TGTGCCAGCAGTGAATCCGACAGGCTCGGTGGAGCTTTCTTT
TRBJ1-2,TRBD1,TRBV18,few,CASSSIQGANYGYTF,TGTGCCAGCTCATCCATACAGGGGGCGAACTATGGCTACACCTTC
TRBJ1-5,TRBD1,TRBV19,few,CASRPGQGFNQPQHF,TGTGCCAGTAGACCGGGACAGGGTTTCAATCAGCCCCAGCATTTT
TRBJ2-1,TRBD2,TRBV7-9,NA,CASSRGLVSNEQFF,TGTGCCAGCAGCCGGGGACTAGTGTCCAATGAGCAGTTCTTC
TRBJ1-1,TRBD1,TRBV5-1,NA,CASSPPTGTEAFF,TGCGCCAGCAGCCCTCCGACAGGGACTGAAGCTTTCTTT
TRBJ2-7,NA,TRBV25-1,few,CASSDTGTAPYEQYF,TGTGCCAGCAGTGACACAGGGACGGCACCCTACGAGCAGTACTTC
TRBJ2-7,NA,TRBV9,few,CASSVGAGLTYEQYF,TGTGCCAGCAGCGTAGGGGCGGGGCTAACCTACGAGCAGTACTTC
TRBJ1-1,NA,TRBV25-1,NA,CASSELGARDTEAFF,TGTGCCAGCAGTGAGCTGGGGGCGAGGGACACTGAAGCTTTCTTT
TRBJ1-1,NA,TRBV5-6,NA,CASSLLPSTEAFF,TGTGCCAGCAGCTTGTTACCGAGCACTGAAGCTTTCTTT
TRBJ1-1,TRBD1,TRBV5-6,few,CASSLGGQGVNTEAFF,TGTGCCAGCAGCTTGGGGGGACAGGGAGTGAACACTGAAGCTTTCTTT
TRBJ2-7,TRBD2,TRBV7-9,NA,CASSYQGSGAWGYEQYF,TGTGCCAGCAGCTACCAGGGTAGCGGGGCGTGGGGCTACGAGCAGTACTTC
TRBJ1-5,NA,TRBV18,few,CASSPPYSNQPQHF,TGTGCCAGCTCACCTCCTTATAGCAATCAGCCCCAGCATTTT
TRBJ1-2,NA,TRBV12-2,few,CASRSRDSHYGYTF,TGTGCAAGTCGCTCCCGGGACAGTCACTATGGCTACACCTTC
TRBJ1-2,TRBD1,TRBV14,few,CASSPNTMTGRGYTF,TGTGCCAGCAGCCCGAATACAATGACAGGGAGAGGCTACACCTTC